The present T cell receptor (beta chain) was sequenced within a study of T cells after yellow fever vaccination. Broader study findings: Abundant clonotypes from the bulk population could have been carried over as contaminants into FACS-sorted repertoires. The study re-detected most primary-vaccination clones after the booster (about 95% CD4, around 90% CD8).

Production of TCR cDNA was by 5'RACE template switching, which also added a universal primer site and UMIs. TCRdb redid the calling of the 5' RACE reads with MiXCR, one entry per CDR3 protein. This table has around 100,000 distinct CDR3 sequences, roughly 8.9% appearing once. This clonotype has just a few counts. Its antigen is not identified. CDR3 size: 16 residues. The V gene's germline CDR1 is MNHEY and CDR2 SMNVEV (reference sequence). Trimming took 8 bases from V and 6 from J, leaving 23 bases between them. V usage is TRBV27 and J usage is TRBJ1-5, with D unclear. This receptor was identified in a man aged 25 to 40 who received the YFV17D yellow fever vaccine. The source was CD8+ T cells sorted from PBMCs, collected 45 days after the yellow fever booster vaccination. The CDR3 reads CASGPPGVDRGQPQHF. The DNA for the CDR3 is TGTGCCAGCGGCCCTCCTGGGGTAGATCGGGGTCAGCCCCAGCATTTT.